The entry that follows covers one TCR beta chain sequence. Germline V gene data show CDR1 as SGHRS and CDR2 as YFSETQ. The CDR3 is 12 residues long. The ends lost 4 bases at V and 13 bases at J; junction bases unmatched: 7. In the study's own analysis: Nucleated cell number was recorded as an estimate derived from reference gene primer amplification. Assay used: immunoSEQ multiplex PCR; TCRdb lists only in-frame clones, some missing. Clone size and V and J calls were adopted from that table, with D and trimming inferred from the DNA. The sample carries 200,000 to 250,000 clones, about four fifths recorded once. This entry is derived from a study of blood T cell repertoires in COVID-19. Turning to the study itself: COVID-19 samples, acute and convalescent, were from the United States, Italy and Spain. Sample material is recorded as cDNA or gDNA derived from T cells, B-cell-depleted T cells, or PBMCs.

Sequencing was carried out using peripheral blood. The chain couples TRBV5-1 to TRBJ1-4; 7 bases fit TRBD1. This TCR came from a woman between 35 and 50 years old with acute or convalescent COVID-19. The CDR3 sequence: CASSGTTGPLFF. The CDR3 bases are TGCGCCAGCAGCGGGACGACAGGGCCACTGTTTTTT.